Listed below are T cell receptor beta chains from one sample, sequenced in a study. One entry per CDR3 protein, called by TCRdb with MiXCR from the 5' RACE reads. The sample has 40,000 to 65,000 distinct CDR3 sequences; about 24% are singletons. The sequenced sample was tumor-infiltrating naive CD4+ T cells sorted from the breast tumor. These receptor sequences come from a female donor with breast cancer. CDR3s include the opening cysteine and the closing phenylalanine or tryptophan. A D gene is named only where the DNA matches it firmly. Not all rows give a size; the values are once, few, many and, for expanded clones, a class.

>TRBV7-2|TRBJ2-7|-|-
TGTGCCAGCAGCTTAGACCTCTACGAGCAGTACTTC
CASSLDLYEQYF
>TRBV5-1|TRBJ1-2|-|-
TGCGCCAGCAGCACGCAAGACTATGGCTACACCTTC
CASSTQDYGYTF
>TRBV9|TRBJ1-5|few|-
TGTGCCAGCAGCTCACTCGGGGCAGACAATCAGCCCCAGCATTTT
CASSSLGADNQPQHF
>TRBV6-2/TRBV6-3|TRBJ1-4|-|TRBD1
TGTGCCAGCAGTTCTCGCGACCCACCGGGACAGACTAATGAAAAACTGTTTTTT
CASSSRDPPGQTNEKLFF
>TRBV2|TRBJ1-2|-|-
TGTGCCAGCAAGTTTTATGGCTACACCTTC
CASKFYGYTF
>TRBV7-8|TRBJ2-7|-|-
TGTGCCAGCGGCTTAGGGGCCAGGGTGTACGAGCAGTACTTC
CASGLGARVYEQYF
>TRBV2|TRBJ2-3|-|-
TGTGCCAGCAGTGAAGCCGGCACAGATACGCAGTATTTT
CASSEAGTDTQYF
>TRBV3-1|TRBJ2-1|few|-
TGTGCCAGCAGCCAAAATGTCCTCCCGGTAAGGCGGAACAATGAGCAGTTCTTC
CASSQNVLPVRRNNEQFF
>TRBV4-1|TRBJ2-4|many|TRBD2
TGCGCCAGCAGCCAAGAGCGACTAGCGGGAGTGGTAAACATTCAGTACTTC
CASSQERLAGVVNIQYF
>TRBV5-1|TRBJ2-1|few|TRBD2
TGCGCCAGCAGCCTACTAGCGGCGGAGGGCAATGAGCAGTTCTTC
CASSLLAAEGNEQFF
>TRBV20-1|TRBJ1-5|few|-
TGCAGTGCTAGAGTAAGAGGCCGCTCCGGGGGCAATCAGCCCCAGCATTTT
CSARVRGRSGGNQPQHF
>TRBV15|TRBJ1-1|once|-
TGTGCCACCAGCAGCGGTAACAGGAACACTGAAGCTTTCTTT
CATSSGNRNTEAFF
>TRBV7-6|TRBJ2-7|few|-
TGTGCCAGCAGCCACAGGCGGGTCCCCTACGAGCAGTACTTC
CASSHRRVPYEQYF
>TRBV7-9|TRBJ1-4|-|-
TGTGCCAGCAGCCGCCGATTAACAACTAATGAAAAACTGTTTTTT
CASSRRLTTNEKLFF
>TRBV5-1|TRBJ2-7|-|-
TGCGCCAGCAGCTTGGGTATCGGGACCTACTCCTACGAGCAGTACTTC
CASSLGIGTYSYEQYF
>TRBV5-4|TRBJ2-2|-|TRBD2
TGTGCCAGCAGCTTGGATTATGGGAGGGCCACCCGAGGGGAGCTGTTTTTT
CASSLDYGRATRGELFF
>TRBV6-2/TRBV6-3|TRBJ2-5|-|-
TGTGCCAGCGGGGGGAATGTCAAAGAGACCCAGTACTTC
CASGGNVKETQYF
>TRBV28|TRBJ2-7|few|TRBD2
TGTGCCAGCAGTTCACCCACTAGCGGGAGGTTCTCCTACGAGCAGTACTTC
CASSSPTSGRFSYEQYF
>TRBV6-2/TRBV6-3|TRBJ2-1|few|TRBD1
TGTGCCAGCAAATCCCGACAGGGACGATTTACCTTCTCCTACAATGAGCAGTTCTTC
CASKSRQGRFTFSYNEQFF
>TRBV12-3/TRBV12-4|TRBJ2-5|many|-
TGTGCCAGCAGCCCGGGACATCTAAAAGAGACCCAGTACTTC
CASSPGHLKETQYF
>TRBV7-6|TRBJ2-3|-|-
TGTGCCAGCAGCTTATTACAGAACACAGATACGCAGTATTTT
CASSLLQNTDTQYF
>TRBV20-1|TRBJ2-5|few|-
TGCAGTGGCAGGTACCAAGAGACCCAGTACTTC
CSGRYQETQYF
>TRBV4-1|TRBJ2-7|few|TRBD2
TGCGCCAGCAGCCGCGAGACCGGGACTAGCCGTTTGTGGGAGCAGTACTTC
CASSRETGTSRLWEQYF
>TRBV4-2|TRBJ2-1|-|TRBD2
TGTGCCAGCAGCCAAGGGGTTGGTAGCGGGAGCTATGAGCAGTTCTTC
CASSQGVGSGSYEQFF
>TRBV27|TRBJ1-1|-|-
TGTGCCAGCCGTTCAAAGGGTTGGTATGGGATGAACACTGAAGCTTTCTTT
CASRSKGWYGMNTEAFF
>TRBV10-1|TRBJ2-1|many|-
TGCGCCAGCAGTGACCTCATCGGCGAGCAGTTCTTC
CASSDLIGEQFF
>TRBV2|TRBJ2-1|few|TRBD2
TGTGCCAGCAGGGGGACTAGCCGGTACAATGAGCAGTTCTTC
CASRGTSRYNEQFF
>TRBV7-7|TRBJ1-1|few|-
TGTGCTAGCAGCCCCGAGACGTGGGTGAACACTGAAGCTTTCTTT
CASSPETWVNTEAFF
>TRBV5-1|TRBJ2-1|-|TRBD2
TGCGCCAGCAGCGACCAGCCTTGGACTAGTAATGAGCAGTTCTTC
CASSDQPWTSNEQFF
>TRBV7-2|TRBJ2-7|few|TRBD2
TGTGCCAGCAGCCCAAGGGGGACTAGCTACGAGCAGTACTTC
CASSPRGTSYEQYF
>TRBV12-3/TRBV12-4|TRBJ1-4|-|-
TGTGCCAGCAGTTTGGTAAAAGAAAAACTGTTTTTT
CASSLVKEKLFF
>TRBV5-1|TRBJ1-1|-|-
TGCGCCAGCAGCCTAAGAGGGGGGGACACTGAAGCTTTCTTT
CASSLRGGDTEAFF
>TRBV4-1|TRBJ1-3|-|-
TGCGCCAGCAGCCAAGATAGGCAACACTCTGGAAACACCATATATTTT
CASSQDRQHSGNTIYF
>TRBV6-1|TRBJ1-2|few|TRBD1
TGTGCCAGTATACGGGACAGGGGGTTTTCTGGCTACACCTTC
CASIRDRGFSGYTF
>TRBV5-1|TRBJ1-6|few|-
TGCGCCAGCAGCTTGGCCGGACGGTCACCCCTCCACTTT
CASSLAGRSPLHF
>TRBV7-9|TRBJ2-2|-|-
TGTGCCTCGGGGAACACCGGGGAGCTGTTTTTT
CASGNTGELFF
>TRBV20-1|TRBJ2-3|-|-
TGCAGTGCTAGACAACTAAAGGGGCAGGGTTACACAGATACGCAGTATTTT
CSARQLKGQGYTDTQYF
>TRBV5-1|TRBJ1-2|many|-
TGCGCCAGCAGCTTGACCTCAGGGACCTATGGCTACACCTTC
CASSLTSGTYGYTF
>TRBV6-5|TRBJ1-1|few|TRBD1
TGTGCCAGCAGTTGGACAGGGGGTGACACTGAAGCTTTCTTT
CASSWTGGDTEAFF